The 31 T cell receptor beta chains given below trace back to one sample, sequenced in a study of blood T cell repertoires in COVID-19. The assay was immunoSEQ multiplex PCR, and TCRdb's table has in-frame clones only and misses some. The sample records 110,000 to 150,000 clones, roughly 91% being singletons. The material sequenced was peripheral blood. These receptors were obtained from a man in his sixties with active or convalescent COVID-19.

A note on this clone: The sample holds other DNA sequences that translate to the same CDR3. This chain links TRBV27 with TRBJ1-5; perhaps TRBD1 as D (6 bases). CDR3 size: 13 residues. Germline V CDR1 and CDR2: MNHEY, SMNVEV (reference sequence). The V and J ends lost 5 bases and 4 bases respectively, with 9 bases between them. This chain's CDR3 is CASSPQGNQPQHF. CDR3 nucleotide sequence: TGTGCCAGCAGTCCCCAGGGGAATCAGCCCCAGCATTTT.

The chain links TRBV9 to TRBJ1-1; a possible D gene is TRBD1 (5 bases). The CDR3 length is 16 residues. The ends were cut back, 0 bases at V and 1 base at J, with 13 bases in the middle. Germline V CDR1 and CDR2: SGDLS, YYNGEE. The CDR3 protein is CASSVDPGDSNTEAFF. CDR3 DNA sequence: TGTGCCAGCAGCGTAGATCCCGGGGACTCGAACACTGAAGCTTTCTTT. Combining the CDR3 with reference TRBV9 and TRBJ1-1 gives the whole variable domain DSGVTQTPKHLITATGQRVTLRCSPRSGDLSVYWYQQSLDQGLQFLIQYYNGEERAKGNILERFSAQQFPDLHSELNLSSLELGDSALYFCASSVDPGDSNTEAFFGQGTRLTVV.

The genes are TRBV24-1 and TRBJ2-1, with 13 nucleotides matching TRBD2. With V trimmed by 3 bases and J by 2 bases, 6 bases remained unmatched. CDR1 is KGHDR and CDR2 is SFDVKD in the germline V gene. This CDR3 has 18 amino acids. The DNA of the CDR3 is TGTGCCACCAGTGATCCGAGGACTAGCGGGAGCACCTACAATGAGCAGTTCTTC. Encoded protein: CATSDPRTSGSTYNEQFF.

The V call is TRBV2, the J call TRBJ2-3; 10 bases agree with TRBD2. CDR1 and CDR2 (germline): SNHLY, FYNNEI. The CDR3 has 16 amino acids. V shed 5 bases and J 2 bases; nucleotides not matched to a gene: 7. CDR3 sequence reads: CASSPRTSGLTDTQYF. DNA for the CDR3: TGTGCCAGCAGTCCCCGGACTAGCGGCCTCACAGATACGCAGTATTTT.

The rearrangement uses TRBV7-9 and TRBJ2-2; TRBD1 is a possible D gene (5 bases). The CDR3 length is 15 residues. V was clipped by 2 bases and J by 3 bases, with 10 bases between them. Germline V gene data show CDR1 as SEHNR and CDR2 as FQNEAQ (reference sequence). The DNA for the CDR3 is TGTGCCAGCAGCTTAAGGGGAACGGACACCGGGGAGCTGTTTTTT. It translates to CASSLRGTDTGELFF. The full variable domain, with the rest looked up from reference TRBV7-9 and TRBJ2-2, is DTGVSQNPRHKITKRGQNVTFRCDPISEHNRLYWYRQTLGQGPEFLTYFQNEAQLEKSRLLSDRFSAERPKGSFSTLEIQRTEQGDSAMYLCASSLRGTDTGELFFGEGSRLTVL.

The gene calls are TRBV19 and TRBJ2-6, with 11 nucleotides matching TRBD1. Trimming cost V 3 bases and J 4 bases; bases outside gene matches: 5. Per the germline V gene, CDR1 is LNHDA and CDR2 is SQIVND (reference sequence). This CDR3 region has 17 residues. In DNA, the CDR3 is TGTGCCAGTAGTATCGGACAGGGGGCGTACGGGGCCAACGTCCTGACTTTC. Amino acid sequence: CASSIGQGAYGANVLTF. Supplemented by reference TRBV19 and TRBJ2-6, the full variable domain reads DGGITQSPKYLFRKEGQNVTLSCEQNLNHDAMYWYRQDPGQGLRLIYYSQIVNDFQKGDIAEGYSVSREKKESFPLTVTSAQKNPTAFYLCASSIGQGAYGANVLTFGAGSRLTVL.

The table lists this clone with a few counts. The rearrangement links TRBV6-1 to TRBJ1-3; 8 bases line up with TRBD1. After removal of 3 bases from V and 3 bases from J, the junction contained 7 bases not matched to a gene. CDR1 is MNHNS and CDR2 is SASEGT in the germline V gene. The CDR3 is 16 residues long. CDR3 nucleotides: TGTGCCAGCAGTGAGCAGACAGGGGCAAGTGGAAACACCATATATTTT. Its protein is CASSEQTGASGNTIYF.

This clone has only a few counts. The V and J genes are TRBV5-4 and TRBJ1-3, with a tentative D call TRBD1 (6 bases). Trimming took off 5 bases at V and 2 bases at J, with 11 bases between the two ends. Germline V gives CDR1 SGHNT, CDR2 YYREEE (reference sequence). The CDR3 has 14 amino acids. This CDR3 is CASSSTGPGNTIYF. The CDR3 nucleotides are TGTGCCAGCAGTTCTACAGGGCCTGGAAACACCATATATTTT.

This clone was counted once. The rearrangement joins TRBV7-2 to TRBJ1-2; the match to TRBD1 covers 9 bases. The CDR3 loop spans 13 amino acids. Germline V gene sequence: CDR1 SGHTA, CDR2 FQGNSA. V was clipped by 5 bases and J by 8 bases; unmatched bases: 6. The DNA for the CDR3 is TGTGCCAGCAGCCCGGGGACAGGGCGCGGCTACACCTTC. It yields the protein CASSPGTGRGYTF.

The rearrangement uses TRBV10-3 and TRBJ2-1; the match to TRBD2 covers 7 bases. Losses at the gene ends were 3 bases for V and 0 bases for J; bases not matched to a gene: 8. The CDR3 has 17 amino acids. Per the germline V gene, CDR1 is ENHRY and CDR2 is SYGVKD. CDR3 DNA: TGTGCCATCAGTGATAATAGCGGGCACCTCTCCTACAATGAGCAGTTCTTC. The encoded protein is CAISDNSGHLSYNEQFF.

This rearrangement joins TRBV25-1 to TRBJ1-1, with D uncertain. The CDR3 totals 13 residues. Between the trimmed V and J ends, which lost 2 bases and 8 bases, there was a span of 12 bases. Germline assignment: CDR1 MGHDK and CDR2 SYGVNS. The CDR3 here is CASSERVKSEAFF. CDR3 nucleotides: TGTGCCAGCAGTGAACGGGTCAAATCGGAAGCTTTCTTT.

The genes are TRBV11-2 and TRBJ2-5; TRBD2 matches at 9 bases. The V and J ends lost 4 bases and 5 bases, in that order; junction bases with no gene match: 17. The CDR3 has 18 residues. The germline V gene has CDR1 SGHAT and CDR2 FQNNGV. CDR3 residues: CASSSFSRRGRVRETQYF. In DNA form, the CDR3 reads TGTGCCAGCAGCTCCTTCTCGAGGCGCGGGAGGGTTCGGGAGACCCAGTACTTC.

V is TRBV19 and J is TRBJ1-2; D is perhaps TRBD1 (5 bases). The CDR3 runs 13 residues. Trimming took off 8 bases at V and 7 bases at J, with 17 bases between the two ends. Germline V lookup: CDR1 LNHDA, CDR2 SQIVND (reference sequence). CDR3 protein: CASGDSRSPGYTF. Here the CDR3 DNA reads TGTGCCAGTGGGGACTCCAGGTCCCCTGGCTACACCTTC.

The chain couples TRBV6-5 to TRBJ1-1; D is uncertain. V was trimmed by 6 bases and J by 4 bases, leaving 12 bases between them. The CDR3 extends over 13 amino acids. Germline V gene sequence: CDR1 MNHEY, CDR2 SVGAGI. The CDR3 region has the DNA TGTGCCAGCAGGATGTCCCTGAGCACTGAAGCTTTCTTT. Its protein is CASRMSLSTEAFF.

This clone came up once. The chain is built from TRBV3-1 (or the pseudogene TRBV3-2) and TRBJ1-1, with D maybe TRBD1 (6 bases). CDR1 LGHDT and CDR2 YNNKEL come from the germline V gene (reference sequence). V was shortened by 1 base and J by 8 bases, with 14 bases between the two germline ends. The CDR3 consists of 14 residues. CDR3 sequence reads: CASSQAGVRAEAFF. As DNA, the CDR3 is TGTGCCAGCAGCCAAGCAGGGGTGCGGGCAGAAGCTTTCTTT.

The chain recombines TRBV12-3 or TRBV12-4 with TRBJ1-3; D may be TRBD1 (6 bases). Deletions cut 6 bases from V and 5 bases from J, with 8 bases between. This CDR3 contains 12 residues. In nucleotides, the CDR3 is TGTGCCAGCAGCGGACAGCGAAACACCATATATTTT. Its protein product is CASSGQRNTIYF.

This chain connects TRBV5-6 to TRBJ2-5; D unclear. The V end was cut by 0 bases, the J end by 5 bases, with 5 bases between. Germline CDR1 reads SGHDT; CDR2 reads YYEEEE. The CDR3 sequence is 12 residues long. The CDR3 nucleotides are TGTGCCAGCAGCTTGGATCCGGAGACCCAGTACTTC. This encodes CASSLDPETQYF.

The chain is built from TRBV28 and TRBJ2-5; 11 bases agree with TRBD2. V was clipped by 8 bases and J by 2 bases; unmatched bases: 25. This CDR3 is 21 amino acids long. CDR1 and CDR2 from the germline V gene are MDHEN and SYDVKM. CDR3: CASFLAGGIVNKEPKQETQYF. The CDR3 DNA reads as TGTGCCAGCTTTCTAGCGGGAGGAATCGTAAACAAAGAACCTAAACAAGAGACCCAGTACTTC.

The V gene is TRBV2, the J gene TRBJ1-1; 7 bases map to TRBD1. CDR1 and CDR2 from the germline V gene are SNHLY and FYNNEI. Germline trimming cut 8 bases from V and 1 base from J; bases unmatched to any gene: 7. The CDR3 spans 14 residues. The DNA of the CDR3 is TGTGCCAGCGCGTTCCAGGGGGGGAACACTGAAGCTTTCTTT. It yields the protein CASAFQGGNTEAFF.

This rearrangement joins TRBV4-2 to TRBJ2-3, with 11 bases fitting TRBD2. This CDR3 spans 19 amino acids. Germline assignment: CDR1 LGHNA and CDR2 YNFKEQ. V lost 1 base and J lost 1; bases outside the gene matches: 10. DNA for the CDR3: TGTGCCAGCAGCCAAGCCTCCGTTTCGGGACTAGCGGGCACAGATACGCAGTATTTT. Translating gives CASSQASVSGLAGTDTQYF.

This chain connects TRBV4-2 to TRBJ2-4; no clear D gene. Deletions cut 1 base from V and 0 bases from J, with 7 bases between. Looked up from germline, CDR1 is LGHNA and CDR2 is YNFKEQ. This CDR3 is built from 15 residues. The CDR3 loop reads CASSQATLAKNIQYF. CDR3 nucleotide sequence: TGTGCCAGCAGCCAAGCAACTTTAGCCAAAAACATTCAGTACTTC.

This clone was observed a single time. The chain links TRBV3-1 (or the pseudogene TRBV3-2) to TRBJ1-1; 8 nucleotides agree with TRBD1. Germline V gene lookup returns CDR1 LGHDT and CDR2 YNNKEL (reference sequence). V was clipped by 4 bases and J by 9 bases; unmatched bases: 16. CDR3 size: 16 residues. The CDR3 DNA reads TGTGCCAGCAGCCCCACGGGACAGGCTGGCCTCGGGAAAGCTTTCTTT. This codes for CASSPTGQAGLGKAFF.

The chain couples TRBV9 to TRBJ2-1; 8 nucleotides line up with TRBD2. The CDR3 covers 17 residues. The germline V gene encodes CDR1 SGDLS and CDR2 YYNGEE. With 8 bases clipped from V and 0 bases from J, the junction kept 13 bases outside the gene matches. The CDR3 nucleotides read TGTGCCAGACGATGGCCGCAGCGGGAGAGCTCCTACAATGAGCAGTTCTTC. Amino acid sequence: CARRWPQRESSYNEQFF.

J is TRBJ2-5 and V is TRBV2; 9 nucleotides agree with TRBD2. CDR1 and CDR2 from the germline V gene are SNHLY and FYNNEI. The CDR3 is 16 residues long. Trimming took 7 bases from V and 7 from J; bases not matched to a gene: 16. The DNA of the CDR3 is TGTGCCAGCAAGACTAGCGGTACCCCCAACGTGGGGACCCAGTACTTC. Translating gives CASKTSGTPNVGTQYF.

The rearrangement joins TRBV10-3 to TRBJ1-1, with D possibly TRBD1 on 6 matching bases. The CDR3 loop spans 15 amino acids. The germline V gene encodes CDR1 ENHRY and CDR2 SYGVKD. V was trimmed by 10 bases and J by 0 bases, leaving 18 bases between them. CDR3 protein: CATFDRSDVNTEAFF. The CDR3 bases are TGTGCCACCTTCGACAGGAGCGATGTGAACACTGAAGCTTTCTTT.

V gene TRBV6-6 combines with J gene TRBJ2-3, with D maybe TRBD1 (6 bases). The CDR3 contains 13 residues. V gave up 0 bases and J gave up 5 bases, with 6 bases separating them. Looked up from germline, CDR1 is MNHNY and CDR2 is SVGAGI (reference sequence). In DNA, the CDR3 is TGTGCCAGCAGTTACTCCAGGGGAGATACGCAGTATTTT. Encoded protein: CASSYSRGDTQYF.

The rearrangement uses TRBV12-3 or TRBV12-4 and TRBJ2-3; possibly TRBD1 for D (6 bases). Trimming pared 2 bases from V and 4 bases from J, leaving 7 bases between. This CDR3 is 13 amino acids long. Here the CDR3 reads CASSLSGADTQYF. CDR3 bases: TGTGCCAGCAGTTTATCAGGGGCAGATACGCAGTATTTT.

The table lists this clone with a count of one. The chain employs TRBV28 and TRBJ2-5; D is possibly TRBD1 (5 bases). Germline V gene sequence: CDR1 MDHEN, CDR2 SYDVKM. V shed 5 bases and J shed 5 bases, with 15 bases lying between them. The CDR3 totals 14 residues. CDR3 in amino acids: CASSDQGLVETQYF. The CDR3 coding sequence is TGTGCCAGCAGTGATCAGGGTTTGGTCGAGACCCAGTACTTC.

As for this clone: This sample includes further DNA sequences coding for the same CDR3. The chain combines TRBV3-1 (or the pseudogene TRBV3-2) with TRBJ2-7, with TRBD2 matching 8 bases. CDR3 length: 13 amino acids. Germline assignment: CDR1 LGHDT and CDR2 YNNKEL (reference sequence). J gave up 4 bases and V 4 bases, and 3 bases lay outside the gene matches. In DNA, the CDR3 is TGTGCCAGCAGCCCCCGGGGGGGTTACGAGCAGTACTTC. Translated: CASSPRGGYEQYF.

As DNA, the CDR3 is TGCGCCAGCAGCCAAGAGTGGCGGGACCGCCGTAACTATGGCTACACCTTC. Translating it yields CASSQEWRDRRNYGYTF. The chain is built from TRBV4-3 and TRBJ1-2, with D tentatively TRBD1 (5 bases). V lost 0 bases and J lost 1, with 15 bases in between. Looked up from germline, CDR1 is LGHNA and CDR2 is YSLEER. This CDR3 is built from 17 residues.

The chain links TRBV5-6 to TRBJ1-5, with D hard to call. The germline gives CDR1 SGHDT, CDR2 YYEEEE. V was pared by 5 bases and J by 4 bases, with 19 bases between. The CDR3 loop spans 16 amino acids. CDR3 coding DNA: TGTGCCAGCAGTTCCCTCAGGTTTGACACTAATCAGCCCCAGCATTTT. Translation gives CASSSLRFDTNQPQHF.